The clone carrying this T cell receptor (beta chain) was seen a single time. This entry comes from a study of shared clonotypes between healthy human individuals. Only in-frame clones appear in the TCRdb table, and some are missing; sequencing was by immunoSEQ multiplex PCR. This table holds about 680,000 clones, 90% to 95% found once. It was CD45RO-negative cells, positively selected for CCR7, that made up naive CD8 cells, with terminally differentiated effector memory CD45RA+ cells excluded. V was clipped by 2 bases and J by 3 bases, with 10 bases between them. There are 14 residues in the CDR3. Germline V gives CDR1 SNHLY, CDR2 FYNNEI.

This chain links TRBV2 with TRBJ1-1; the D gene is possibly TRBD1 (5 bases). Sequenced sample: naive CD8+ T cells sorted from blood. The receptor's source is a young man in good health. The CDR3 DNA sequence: TGTGCCAGCAGTGAAATCGACAGTGACACTGAAGCTTTCTTT. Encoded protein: CASSEIDSDTEAFF. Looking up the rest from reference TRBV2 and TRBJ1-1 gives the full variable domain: EPEVTQTPSHQVTQMGQEVILRCVPISNHLYFYWYRQILGQKVEFLVSFYNNEISEKSEIFDDQFSVERPDGSNFTLKIRSTKLEDSAMYFCASSEIDSDTEAFFGQGTRLTVV.